These 25 T cell receptor beta chains were sequenced from one sample in a study of CD8 T cells in ankylosing spondylitis. Using its own MiXCR run on the 5' RACE reads, TCRdb lists one record per CDR3 protein. The sample yields under 250,000 distinct CDR3 sequences, over 8.5% seen once. The specimen was blood, either unsorted or a sorted T cell fraction (not recorded which). The receptors shown here come from a male donor with ankylosing spondylitis or in good health (not recorded which).

This clonotype was observed at least ten times. J is TRBJ1-5 and V is TRBV7-8, with D uncertain. This CDR3 contains 14 residues. V lost 1 base and J 2 bases, leaving 6 bases between the germline ends. Germline values: CDR1 SGHVS, CDR2 FQNEAQ. The CDR3 spells CASSLVDGNQPQHF. CDR3 nucleotide sequence: TGTGCCAGCAGCTTAGTGGACGGCAATCAGCCCCAGCATTTT.

About this clonotype: Germline and junction disagree at one end, which may indicate a read error. This sequence joins TRBV27 and TRBJ1-1; 7 nucleotides align to TRBD1. Germline assignment: CDR1 MNHEY and CDR2 SMNVEV (reference sequence). This CDR3 contains 15 residues. CDR3 loop: CTSIKGGKENTEAFF. CDR3 DNA: TGCACCAGCATAAAAGGGGGCAAGGAAAACACTGAAGCTTTCTTT.

There are a few counts of this clonotype. J is TRBJ2-6 and V is TRBV28, with unresolved D. This CDR3 comprises 16 residues. The V and J ends lost 3 bases and 2 bases respectively, with 11 bases between them. Per germline, CDR1 MDHEN and CDR2 SYDVKM. The CDR3 protein is CASSFWGWAGANVLTF. CDR3 sequence (DNA): TGTGCCAGCAGTTTCTGGGGATGGGCTGGGGCCAACGTCCTGACTTTC.

This clonotype appeared many times. This chain links TRBV4-2 with TRBJ2-5; 7 bases align to TRBD2. CDR1 is LGHNA and CDR2 is YNFKEQ in the germline V gene. With V trimmed by 0 bases and J by 5 bases, 3 bases remained unmatched. This CDR3 has 14 amino acids. The CDR3, as DNA: TGTGCCAGCAGCCAAGAGGGAGGGCCGGAGACCCAGTACTTC. It yields the protein CASSQEGGPETQYF.

This clonotype has ten or more counts. The chain has TRBV29-1 and TRBJ2-7; a weak D match, TRBD2 (6 bases). The CDR3 is 15 residues long. Germline V gene sequence: CDR1 SQVTM, CDR2 ANQGSEA. Trimming stripped 0 bases from V and 3 bases from J, with 15 bases between. CDR3 bases: TGCAGCGTTGAAGAGGAGGGGACCCCGGGCTACGAGCAGTACTTC. It yields the protein CSVEEEGTPGYEQYF.

V is TRBV10-3 and J is TRBJ1-2, with TRBD1 as a possible D gene (5 bases). The V gene's germline CDR1 is ENHRY and CDR2 SYGVKD. V dropped 5 bases and J dropped 3 bases, with 13 bases sitting between them. The CDR3 has 14 amino acids. The CDR3: CAISPGRADYGYTF. CDR3 in DNA: TGTGCCATCAGTCCCGGCAGGGCGGACTATGGCTACACCTTC.

V and J are TRBV29-1 and TRBJ2-7; D remains ambiguous. The V end was cut by 7 bases, the J end by 3 bases, with 7 bases between. Germline CDR1 and CDR2: SQVTM and ANQGSEA. CDR3 length: 10 residues. The CDR3 nucleotides read TGCAGCGCCCAAGGCTACGAGCAGTACTTC. Protein: CSAQGYEQYF.

This clonotype was detected many times. The chain uses TRBV12-3 or TRBV12-4 and TRBJ2-7; D is unclear. V lost 3 bases and J lost 3, with 9 bases in between. This CDR3 spans 13 amino acids. CDR3 DNA: TGTGCCAGCAGTTTCGGTGATCACTACGAGCAGTACTTC. Encoded protein: CASSFGDHYEQYF.

Ten or more counts support this clonotype. The gene calls are TRBV6-4 and TRBJ2-3; tentatively, D is TRBD2 (6 bases). Trimming removed 3 bases from V and 3 bases from J, with 13 bases in between. The CDR3 is made up of 15 amino acids. CDR1 and CDR2 from the germline V gene are MRHNA and SNTAGT. The CDR3 DNA reads TGTGCCAGCAGTGATTCCATGGGGACTACAGATACGCAGTATTTT. Protein product: CASSDSMGTTDTQYF.

This clonotype is medium-sized (0.01 to 0.1%). Here the CDR3 reads CASSQQVETQYF. The CDR3 region has the DNA TGTGCCAGCAGTCAACAAGTTGAGACCCAGTACTTC. The rearrangement joins TRBV12-3 or TRBV12-4 to TRBJ2-5; D unclear. This CDR3 contains 12 residues. With 5 bases removed from V and 5 bases from J, the gap between germline ends came to 9 bases.

The rearrangement joins TRBV12-3 or TRBV12-4 to TRBJ2-7; the match to TRBD2 covers 8 bases. Trimming removed 5 bases from V and 2 bases from J; junction bases left unmatched: 8. The CDR3 has 15 amino acids. CDR3 amino acids: CASSPERGGPYEQYF. The DNA for the CDR3 is TGTGCCAGCAGTCCGGAGCGCGGGGGGCCCTACGAGCAGTACTTC.

V gene TRBV7-9 combines with J gene TRBJ2-2, with D perhaps TRBD1 (5 bases). V shed 5 bases and J shed 7 bases, with 20 bases lying between them. Germline V CDR1 and CDR2: SEHNR, FQNEAQ (reference sequence). The CDR3 covers 16 residues. CDR3 protein: CASSPAAARVVGELFF. CDR3 DNA sequence: TGTGCCAGCAGCCCAGCCGCGGCCAGGGTCGTCGGGGAGCTGTTTTTT.

This sequence joins TRBV24-1 and TRBJ2-7, with 7 nucleotides matching TRBD2. CDR1 is KGHDR, CDR2 SFDVKD, per germline. This CDR3 region has 13 residues. V lost 0 bases to trimming and J lost 7 bases; unmatched junction nucleotides: 2. The CDR3 nucleotides read TGTGCCACCAGTGATTTGCCCGGGAGGGAGCAGTACTTC. It translates to CATSDLPGREQYF.

The chain recombines TRBV7-6 with TRBJ1-1; 8 bases are a match to TRBD1. The CDR3 runs to 15 residues. Per germline, CDR1 SGHVS and CDR2 FNYEAQ. After removal of 5 bases from V and 7 bases from J, the junction contained 12 bases not matched to a gene. In nucleotides, the CDR3 is TGTGCCAGCAGCCCCGGACAGGGTCCCGTACATGAAGCTTTCTTT. The encoded protein is CASSPGQGPVHEAFF. Full variable domain (rest looked up from reference TRBV7-6 and TRBJ1-1): GAGVSQSPRYKVTKRGQDVALRCDPISGHVSLYWYRQALGQGPEFLTYFNYEAQQDKSGLPNDRFSAERPEGSISTLTIQRTEQRDSAMYRCASSPGQGPVHEAFFGQGTRLTVV.

This clonotype has ten or more counts. V and J are TRBV5-6 and TRBJ2-7, with 9 bases identical to TRBD1. Germline trimming cut 2 bases from V and 2 bases from J; bases unmatched to any gene: 5. The CDR3 contains 15 residues. Germline values: CDR1 SGHDT, CDR2 YYEEEE. The CDR3 spells CASSFRGTGPYEQYF. Written as DNA, the CDR3 is TGTGCCAGCAGCTTTCGCGGGACAGGGCCCTACGAGCAGTACTTC.

The chain carries TRBV5-5 and TRBJ2-2, with D possibly TRBD1 on 6 matching bases. CDR3 length: 16 amino acids. Trimming took 1 base from V and 1 from J, leaving 11 bases between them. Per the germline V gene, CDR1 is SGHKS and CDR2 is YYEKEE (reference sequence). The CDR3: CASSLRTDQNTGELFF. CDR3 nucleotide sequence: TGTGCCAGCAGCTTGAGGACAGACCAGAACACCGGGGAGCTGTTTTTT.

The gene calls are TRBV19 and TRBJ2-2, with 14 positions matching TRBD2. The germline V gene encodes CDR1 LNHDA and CDR2 SQIVND (reference sequence). There are 16 residues in the CDR3. Trimming took 9 bases from V and 6 from J; bases not matched to a gene: 9. The chain's CDR3 is CASCTGTSGRAGELFF. CDR3 DNA: TGTGCCAGCTGTACCGGGACTAGCGGGAGAGCCGGGGAGCTGTTTTTT.

The chain is built from TRBV29-1 and TRBJ2-3, with TRBD1 matching over 10 bases. Looked up from germline, CDR1 is SQVTM and CDR2 is ANQGSEA. J gave up 10 bases and V 6 bases, and 13 bases lay outside the gene matches. The CDR3 covers 14 residues. CDR3 bases: TGCAGCGTATCCGGGACAGGGGACAGTAGGGCGCAGTATTTT. Residues: CSVSGTGDSRAQYF.

This clonotype was seen only a few times. The chain has TRBV20-1 and TRBJ2-1; TRBD2 aligns across 7 bases. V lost 3 bases to trimming and J lost 6 bases; unmatched junction nucleotides: 2. The germline CDR1 and CDR2 sequences are DFQATT and SNEGSKA (reference sequence). This CDR3 region has 12 residues. The CDR3 protein is CSASGEGNEQFF. CDR3 coding DNA: TGCAGTGCTAGTGGGGAGGGCAATGAGCAGTTCTTC.

The gene calls are TRBV4-1 and TRBJ1-5; TRBD1 matches at 12 bases. V lost 5 bases, J lost 7 bases, and 9 bases stayed unmatched. CDR3 length equals 16 residues. Germline V gene sequence: CDR1 MGHRA, CDR2 YSYEKL. CDR3 in amino acids: CASSFRDRGLGQPQHF. The CDR3 DNA follows: TGCGCCAGCAGCTTCCGGGACAGGGGGCTAGGGCAGCCCCAGCATTTT.

There are a few counts of this clonotype. The CDR3 reads CASSLAQDLGQEKNGYTF. For the CDR3, the DNA is TGTGCCAGCAGCTTAGCGCAAGACTTGGGACAGGAGAAAAATGGCTACACCTTC. The V gene is TRBV11-1, the J gene TRBJ1-2; 8 bases fit TRBD1. CDR1 and CDR2 (germline): SGHAT, FQDESV (reference sequence). V lost 0 bases and J lost 6; bases outside the gene matches: 15. CDR3 length: 18 amino acids.

This clonotype was seen repeatedly, ten times or more. The CDR3 DNA is TGTGCCAGCAGCCTTTGGTCCGGATTGGATGAGCAGTTCTTC. This codes for CASSLWSGLDEQFF. V gene TRBV7-9 combines with J gene TRBJ2-1; D unresolved. V was shortened by 5 bases and J by 8 bases, with 16 bases between the two germline ends. Germline loops: CDR1 SEHNR, CDR2 FQNEAQ (reference sequence). The CDR3 runs to 14 residues. The full variable domain, completed using reference TRBV7-9 and TRBJ2-1, is DTGVSQNPRHKITKRGQNVTFRCDPISEHNRLYWYRQTLGQGPEFLTYFQNEAQLEKSRLLSDRFSAERPKGSFSTLEIQRTEQGDSAMYLCASSLWSGLDEQFFGPGTRLTVL.

This clonotype was seen repeatedly, ten times or more. The chain couples TRBV28 to TRBJ2-1, with 13 bases that match TRBD2. The CDR3 is 15 amino acids. Trimming took 4 bases from V and 6 from J; bases not matched to a gene: 3. Looked up from germline, CDR1 is MDHEN and CDR2 is SYDVKM. The DNA of the CDR3 is TGTGCCAGCAGTTCACTAGCGGGAGGGCGCAATGAGCAGTTCTTC. Translating gives CASSSLAGGRNEQFF.

This clonotype came up many times. J is TRBJ1-1 and V is TRBV12-3 or TRBV12-4; D not resolved. The CDR3 spans 13 residues. V gave up 1 base and J gave up 7 bases, with 10 bases separating them. The CDR3 loop reads CASSLDRHNEAFF. The DNA for the CDR3 is TGTGCCAGCAGTTTAGATCGACATAATGAAGCTTTCTTT.

As DNA, the CDR3 is TGCGCCAGCAGCTTAAGTCCGGACGAGCAGTACTTC. It specifies CASSLSPDEQYF. The chain is built from TRBV5-1 and TRBJ2-7; no reliable D call. Germline V gene data show CDR1 as SGHRS and CDR2 as YFSETQ. Trimming took 2 bases from V and 5 from J, leaving 8 bases between them. The CDR3 length is 12 residues.